This T cell receptor beta chain appears in the sequencing data of a study of cytomegalovirus exposure and HLA in healthy donors. Broader study findings: Available immune exposure information covered CMV serostatus only.

V dropped 4 bases and J dropped 5; count of bases not matched to a gene: 10. This CDR3 region has 15 residues. Germline-derived CDR1 and CDR2 are SGHRS and YFSETQ. Unrecorded immune exposure was likely among donors, who were nominally healthy when sampled. In the PCR, 60 Vbeta and 13 Jbeta primers were used. Original analysis: Unique TCR beta chains totaled roughly 79 million in a later count, with around 10 million of them shared. Some clones are missing from TCRdb's copy, which holds only in-frame ones; the method was immunoSEQ multiplex PCR. From that table come the V and J calls and clone size; the DNA was used to work out D and trimming. The table includes fewer than 90,000 clones, just under 80% detected once. Concerning this clone: Its antigen is currently unknown.

The sample consisted of PBMCs. This clonotype was sampled from a male donor in good health and CMV-seropositive. This chain links TRBV5-1 with TRBJ2-5, with 8 bases fitting TRBD2. DNA for the CDR3: TGCGCCAGCAGCCCGACGGGACTAGTCATTGAGACCCAGTACTTC. Translation: CASSPTGLVIETQYF.